A selection of T cell receptor beta chains follows, all from one sample in a study of CD8 T cells in ankylosing spondylitis. Each CDR3 protein gets one entry after TCRdb re-called the 5' RACE reads with MiXCR. Of nearly 350,000 distinct CDR3 sequences detected, roughly 15% appear once; the ten largest clones hold 0.85% to 1.4%. Sequenced: blood, either unsorted or a sorted T cell fraction (not recorded which). The receptors were gathered from a male donor with ankylosing spondylitis or in good health (not recorded which). Each CDR3 is given with its conserved first and last residue. D genes are given only for firm matches. Size is stated for part of the rows, as once, few or many counts, or as a class when the clone is expanded.

TGCGCCAGCAGCTTAGGCCGCGAATACGAGCAGTACTTC | CASSLGREYEQYF | TRBJ2-7 | . | TRBV5-1 | .
TGCGCCAGCAGCTTGGTGGACAGGGGAAACTCTGCAGATACGCAGTATTTT | CASSLVDRGNSADTQYF | TRBJ2-3 | TRBD1 | TRBV5-1 | .
TGTGCCAGCAGTTCCCGGGACAGGCCTTCCGGTACGCAGTATTTT | CASSSRDRPSGTQYF | TRBJ2-3 | TRBD1 | TRBV12-3/TRBV12-4 | few
TGCGCCAGCAGCCTCGGTCTAGGAGAGACCCAGTACTTC | CASSLGLGETQYF | TRBJ2-5 | . | TRBV5-1 | many
TGTGCCAGCAGTTTACGGGGTTCTGGGGGGAACGAGCAGTTCTTC | CASSLRGSGGNEQFF | TRBJ2-1 | . | TRBV12-3/TRBV12-4 | .
TGTGCCAGCAGTGAAGGGGTCGACAGGGGCACAACCGGGGAGCTGTTTTTT | CASSEGVDRGTTGELFF | TRBJ2-2 | TRBD1 | TRBV2 | few
TGTGCCACCAGTGATTCAGCTGGGCTAGCGGCGTGGAATGAGCAGTTCTTC | CATSDSAGLAAWNEQFF | TRBJ2-1 | TRBD2 | TRBV24-1 | .
TGCAGCGTTGGCCCCCGACTAATACCTGAGCAGTTCTTC | CSVGPRLIPEQFF | TRBJ2-1 | . | TRBV29-1 | .
TGTGCCTGGAATGCGGGAGGAAAGACCCAGTACTTC | CAWNAGGKTQYF | TRBJ2-5 | TRBD2 | TRBV30 | .
TGTGCCACCGAGGGACAGGGGTACACCGGGGAGCTGTTTTTT | CATEGQGYTGELFF | TRBJ2-2 | TRBD1 | TRBV12-3/TRBV12-4 | .
TGTGCCATCAGTGAGTCGATCGGGTCGGGGGCAGCCCGCACAGATACGCAGTATTTT | CAISESIGSGAARTDTQYF | TRBJ2-3 | . | TRBV10-3 | many
TGTGCCAGCAGCCGACAGAGGACTAGCACCGGGGAGCTGTTTTTT | CASSRQRTSTGELFF | TRBJ2-2 | TRBD2 | TRBV7-8 | .
TGTGCCAGCAGTGAGGAGGTCGAGCAGTACTTC | CASSEEVEQYF | TRBJ2-7 | . | TRBV2 | few
TGTGCCAGCTCACCACTATCCTTCGGAGTAACCAACACCGGGGAGCTGTTTTTT | CASSPLSFGVTNTGELFF | TRBJ2-2 | . | TRBV18 | .
TGTGCCACCAGCAGATACGGGGCCGGGGGTAGGACTGAAGCTTTCTTT | CATSRYGAGGRTEAFF | TRBJ1-1 | . | TRBV15 | few
TGTGCCACCAGCACGATAGGACAGACCCGGGAGCTGTTTTTT | CATSTIGQTRELFF | TRBJ2-2 | . | TRBV15 | .
TGTGCCAGCAGTTTAGACGGGGGGGCAGGCAATCAGCCCCAGCATTTT | CASSLDGGAGNQPQHF | TRBJ1-5 | . | TRBV12-3/TRBV12-4 | .
TGTGCCAGCAGCCAAGGAACAGGATCTAGGCAGCCCCAGCATTTT | CASSQGTGSRQPQHF | TRBJ1-5 | . | TRBV4-2 | few
TGTGCCATCAGTGGAGGAGGGCGGGAGACCCAGTACTTC | CAISGGGRETQYF | TRBJ2-5 | . | TRBV10-3 | .
TGTGCCAGCAGTTACTCGCCAGCTCCCCGGGGGGAGACCCAGTACTTC | CASSYSPAPRGETQYF | TRBJ2-5 | . | TRBV6-5 | .
TGTGCCAGTACCGGGACTAGCGGTTATACGCAGTATTTT | CASTGTSGYTQYF | TRBJ2-3 | TRBD2 | TRBV19 | .
TGTGCCAGCAGTTCATCGGGGACATCTTTAATCCAGCATTTT | CASSSSGTSLIQHF | TRBJ1-5 | . | TRBV6-2/TRBV6-3 | .
TGCAGTGCAACCCGGGACAGGGGGAGGAATGAGCAGTTCTTC | CSATRDRGRNEQFF | TRBJ2-1 | TRBD1 | TRBV20-1 | .
TGTGCCAGCAGCCAAGATACTAGCGGGGGACACAATGAGCAGTTCTTC | CASSQDTSGGHNEQFF | TRBJ2-1 | TRBD2 | TRBV3-1 | few
TGTGCCAGCAGCAACCGACAGGATGCCTACAATGAGCAGTTCTTC | CASSNRQDAYNEQFF | TRBJ2-1 | . | TRBV12-3/TRBV12-4 | few
TGTGCCAGCTCAGGCGGGGGGGATCAGCCCCAGCATTTT | CASSGGGDQPQHF | TRBJ1-5 | . | TRBV18 | few
TGTGCCAGCAGCGTAGGTGGGGGGGACAATGAGCAGTTCTTC | CASSVGGGDNEQFF | TRBJ2-1 | TRBD2 | TRBV9 | .
TGCGCCAGCAGCCCGGGAGCGGCCAACACCGGGGAGCTGTTTTTT | CASSPGAANTGELFF | TRBJ2-2 | . | TRBV4-1 | .
TGCAGTGCTAGAAGGACTAGCGGCTCGAGCTCCTACAATGAGCAGTTCTTC | CSARRTSGSSSYNEQFF | TRBJ2-1 | TRBD2 | TRBV20-1 | many
TGCGCCAGCAGCCAAGCGGACAGGGAGGATTCACCCCTCCACTTT | CASSQADREDSPLHF | TRBJ1-6 | TRBD1 | TRBV4-1 | .
TGCGCCAGCAGCCGCCCCCTGGGGGGCATAGAGACCCAGTACTTC | CASSRPLGGIETQYF | TRBJ2-5 | . | TRBV4-1 | few
TGTGCCAGCAGCGGGCCCGGGAGCGGCTCCTACAATGAGCAGTTCTTC | CASSGPGSGSYNEQFF | TRBJ2-1 | . | TRBV5-4 | .
TGTGCCAGCAGTGGATGGGCGAACACTGAAGCTTTCTTT | CASSGWANTEAFF | TRBJ1-1 | . | TRBV25-1 | .
TGTGCCAGCAGCGCCGAACAACCCGGGACTGCCAACTCCTACGAGCAGTACTTC | CASSAEQPGTANSYEQYF | TRBJ2-7 | . | TRBV7-8 | .
TGTGCCAGCAGCCCGAGACTAGCGGGAGATGCAGGAAATACGCAGTATTTT | CASSPRLAGDAGNTQYF | TRBJ2-3 | TRBD2 | TRBV9 | .
TGTGCCAGCAGCTTAGCCTTATTGACCGGGGAGCTGTTTTTT | CASSLALLTGELFF | TRBJ2-2 | . | TRBV7-2 | few
TGTGCCAGCACCCTATCTTCGGTCACAGATACGCAGTATTTT | CASTLSSVTDTQYF | TRBJ2-3 | . | TRBV12-3/TRBV12-4 | few
TGTGCCAGCAGCCCCCCGCAGCCACTCTATGGCTACACCTTC | CASSPPQPLYGYTF | TRBJ1-2 | . | TRBV25-1 | .
TGTGCCAGCAGCGTGGCGGGAAAGGGTTCCTACGAGCAGTACTTC | CASSVAGKGSYEQYF | TRBJ2-7 | . | TRBV9 | .
TGCGCCAGCAGCTTAGGGACTCCTAGCAGGGGTTCCTACGAGCAGTACTTC | CASSLGTPSRGSYEQYF | TRBJ2-7 | . | TRBV5-1 | few
TGTGCCAGCAGAGGGCTAGCGGGGGGACTTGAGACCCAGTACTTC | CASRGLAGGLETQYF | TRBJ2-5 | TRBD2 | TRBV12-3/TRBV12-4 | few
TGTGCCAGCGGACAATACACTGAAGCTTTCTTT | CASGQYTEAFF | TRBJ1-1 | . | TRBV12-3/TRBV12-4 | .
TGTGCCAGCTCACCAGAGGGAGGGGAGAGGAACTATGGCTACACCTTC | CASSPEGGERNYGYTF | TRBJ1-2 | . | TRBV18 | .
TGTGCCAGCAGTTACGGCGGGGGAGTTATGAACACTGAAGCTTTCTTT | CASSYGGGVMNTEAFF | TRBJ1-1 | . | TRBV6-5 | few